Listed below are T cell receptor beta chains from one sample, sequenced in a study of blood T cell repertoires in COVID-19. Sequencing used immunoSEQ multiplex PCR; TCRdb keeps in-frame clones, though not all of them. The repertoire holds hundreds of thousands of clones, with 80% to 90% as singletons. Sample: peripheral blood. These receptors came from a man older than 75 with acute or convalescent COVID-19. CDR3s include the opening cysteine and the closing phenylalanine or tryptophan. The D gene is left open where the match is weak. Some rows have no size entry. The others give once, few or many, or a class for an expanded clone.

clone_size: -; v_call: TRBV18; j_call: TRBJ1-1; d_call: -; cdr3_aa: CASSPTVGSHNTEAFF; cdr3_nt: TGTGCCAGCTCACCAACGGTGGGCAGCCACAACACTGAAGCTTTCTTT
clone_size: -; v_call: TRBV9; j_call: TRBJ2-2; d_call: -; cdr3_aa: CASSPGDVAGELFF; cdr3_nt: TGTGCCAGCAGTCCCGGGGATGTTGCCGGGGAGCTGTTTTTT
clone_size: once; v_call: TRBV5-1; j_call: TRBJ1-1; d_call: TRBD1; cdr3_aa: CASRPWDRDSAFF; cdr3_nt: TGCGCCAGCCGCCCTTGGGACAGGGACTCAGCTTTCTTT
clone_size: -; v_call: TRBV4-1; j_call: TRBJ2-1; d_call: TRBD1; cdr3_aa: CASSQDRGQIYNEQFF; cdr3_nt: TGCGCCAGCAGCCAAGATCGGGGACAGATATACAATGAGCAGTTCTTC
clone_size: -; v_call: TRBV4-1; j_call: TRBJ2-3; d_call: -; cdr3_aa: CASRDTSTDTQYF; cdr3_nt: TGCGCCAGCAGGGACACCAGCACAGATACGCAGTATTTT
clone_size: few; v_call: TRBV7-9; j_call: TRBJ2-3; d_call: -; cdr3_aa: CASSLSAVKDTQYF; cdr3_nt: TGTGCCAGCAGCTTAAGTGCAGTTAAGGATACGCAGTATTTT
clone_size: many; v_call: TRBV28; j_call: TRBJ1-3; d_call: -; cdr3_aa: CASSFRRGENTIYF; cdr3_nt: TGTGCCAGCAGTTTCCGGCGCGGAGAAAACACCATATATTTT
clone_size: -; v_call: TRBV5-5; j_call: TRBJ2-1; d_call: TRBD2; cdr3_aa: CASSWSPSGTQFF; cdr3_nt: TGTGCCAGCAGCTGGAGTCCTAGCGGTACCCAGTTCTTC
clone_size: few; v_call: TRBV5-4; j_call: TRBJ2-6; d_call: -; cdr3_aa: CASGQWPQSSGANVLTF; cdr3_nt: TGTGCCAGCGGTCAGTGGCCGCAGTCCTCTGGGGCCAACGTCCTGACTTTC
clone_size: few; v_call: TRBV27; j_call: TRBJ2-1; d_call: TRBD2; cdr3_aa: CASSLSPGGRGIGTFLSYNEQFF; cdr3_nt: TGTGCCAGCAGTTTGTCCCCCGGCGGGAGGGGGATTGGCACCTTTTTAAGCTACAATGAGCAGTTCTTC
clone_size: -; v_call: TRBV5-1; j_call: TRBJ1-3; d_call: -; cdr3_aa: CASSLNGHSGNTIYF; cdr3_nt: TGCGCCAGCAGCTTAAACGGACACTCTGGAAACACCATATATTTT
clone_size: -; v_call: TRBV23-1; j_call: TRBJ1-4; d_call: -; cdr3_aa: CASKPGAVEKLFF; cdr3_nt: TGCGCCAGCAAGCCAGGGGCGGTTGAAAAACTGTTTTTT
clone_size: -; v_call: TRBV2; j_call: TRBJ1-5; d_call: TRBD1; cdr3_aa: CASRDRGGNQPQHF; cdr3_nt: TGTGCCAGCCGGGACAGGGGAGGCAATCAGCCCCAGCATTTT
clone_size: -; v_call: TRBV24-1; j_call: TRBJ2-3; d_call: -; cdr3_aa: CATSWAGSDTQYF; cdr3_nt: TGTGCCACCAGTTGGGCAGGTTCAGATACGCAGTATTTT
clone_size: -; v_call: TRBV18; j_call: TRBJ1-1; d_call: TRBD1; cdr3_aa: CASSPRTGNTEAFF; cdr3_nt: TGTGCCAGCTCACCGCGGACAGGGAACACTGAAGCTTTCTTT
clone_size: -; v_call: TRBV7-8; j_call: TRBJ1-1; d_call: -; cdr3_aa: CASSLRGGTEAFF; cdr3_nt: TGTGCCAGCAGCTTAAGGGGGGGCACTGAAGCTTTCTTT
clone_size: -; v_call: TRBV5-1; j_call: TRBJ2-7; d_call: TRBD1; cdr3_aa: CASSLQGGIYEQYF; cdr3_nt: TGCGCCAGCAGCTTGCAAGGGGGCATTTACGAGCAGTACTTC
clone_size: -; v_call: TRBV28; j_call: TRBJ2-1; d_call: TRBD1; cdr3_aa: CASSSTTPGDRWVVHEQFF; cdr3_nt: TGTGCCAGCAGTTCGACAACTCCCGGGGACAGGTGGGTGGTCCATGAGCAGTTCTTC
clone_size: -; v_call: TRBV9; j_call: TRBJ2-1; d_call: TRBD2; cdr3_aa: CASSVVSGRNEQFF; cdr3_nt: TGTGCCAGCAGCGTAGTTAGCGGGAGAAATGAGCAGTTCTTC
clone_size: -; v_call: TRBV30; j_call: TRBJ1-3; d_call: -; cdr3_aa: CAWKDRLNSGNTIYF; cdr3_nt: TGTGCCTGGAAAGACAGGCTCAACTCTGGAAACACCATATATTTT
clone_size: few; v_call: TRBV6-5; j_call: TRBJ2-3; d_call: -; cdr3_aa: CASSYSYGSTDTQYF; cdr3_nt: TGTGCCAGCAGTTACTCTTACGGTAGCACAGATACGCAGTATTTT
clone_size: few; v_call: TRBV18; j_call: TRBJ2-1; d_call: TRBD2; cdr3_aa: CASSPYSAGGPHEQFF; cdr3_nt: TGTGCCAGCTCACCCTACTCGGCGGGGGGGCCCCATGAGCAGTTCTTC
clone_size: -; v_call: TRBV10-3; j_call: TRBJ2-3; d_call: TRBD2; cdr3_aa: CAISELAGGLGTDTQYF; cdr3_nt: TGTGCCATCAGTGAACTAGCGGGGGGGCTAGGCACAGATACGCAGTATTTT
clone_size: -; v_call: TRBV11-2; j_call: TRBJ2-1; d_call: TRBD1; cdr3_aa: CASSLIGQGNEQFF; cdr3_nt: TGTGCCAGCAGCTTAATAGGACAGGGCAATGAGCAGTTCTTC
clone_size: -; v_call: TRBV19; j_call: TRBJ1-5; d_call: TRBD1; cdr3_aa: CASSGQGGNQPQHF; cdr3_nt: TGTGCCAGTAGCGGACAGGGGGGCAATCAGCCCCAGCATTTT
clone_size: -; v_call: TRBV6-5; j_call: TRBJ2-7; d_call: -; cdr3_aa: CASSYAGEQYF; cdr3_nt: TGTGCCAGCAGTTACGCAGGCGAGCAGTACTTC
clone_size: -; v_call: TRBV5-1; j_call: TRBJ2-1; d_call: TRBD2; cdr3_aa: CASRDPGLAGSSYNEQFF; cdr3_nt: TGCGCCAGCAGGGACCCGGGACTAGCGGGGAGCTCCTACAATGAGCAGTTCTTC
clone_size: once; v_call: TRBV30; j_call: TRBJ2-1; d_call: TRBD1; cdr3_aa: CAFGTGGFNEQFF; cdr3_nt: TGTGCCTTTGGGACAGGGGGCTTCAATGAGCAGTTCTTC
clone_size: -; v_call: TRBV28; j_call: TRBJ1-2; d_call: -; cdr3_aa: CASSPAGLDGYTF; cdr3_nt: TGTGCCAGCAGTCCTGCAGGGCTGGATGGCTACACCTTC
clone_size: -; v_call: TRBV6-6; j_call: TRBJ1-1; d_call: TRBD1; cdr3_aa: CASSHGTGGETEAFF; cdr3_nt: TGTGCCAGCAGCCACGGGACAGGGGGCGAAACTGAAGCTTTCTTT
clone_size: -; v_call: TRBV3-1/TRBV3-2; j_call: TRBJ2-1; d_call: TRBD2; cdr3_aa: CASSQDLGLAGAGEQFF; cdr3_nt: TGTGCCAGCAGCCAAGATCTGGGACTAGCGGGAGCTGGCGAGCAGTTCTTC
clone_size: -; v_call: TRBV4-1; j_call: TRBJ2-4; d_call: -; cdr3_aa: CASSQDWTPKNIQYF; cdr3_nt: TGCGCCAGCAGCCAAGATTGGACTCCCAAAAACATTCAGTACTTC
clone_size: -; v_call: TRBV12-3/TRBV12-4; j_call: TRBJ1-2; d_call: TRBD1; cdr3_aa: CASSGTGYGYTF; cdr3_nt: TGTGCCAGCAGTGGGACAGGGTATGGCTACACCTTC
clone_size: once; v_call: TRBV27; j_call: TRBJ2-3; d_call: -; cdr3_aa: CASSLSGGGAFTDTQYF; cdr3_nt: TGTGCCAGCAGTTTATCGGGGGGTGGGGCCTTCACAGATACGCAGTATTTT
clone_size: -; v_call: TRBV7-2; j_call: TRBJ2-5; d_call: TRBD1; cdr3_aa: CASSPDRSYQETQYF; cdr3_nt: TGTGCCAGCAGCCCGGACAGGAGTTACCAAGAGACCCAGTACTTC
clone_size: -; v_call: TRBV6-5; j_call: TRBJ2-5; d_call: TRBD2; cdr3_aa: CASSYEAGGQTQYF; cdr3_nt: TGTGCCAGCAGTTACGAGGCGGGAGGGCAGACCCAGTACTTC
clone_size: -; v_call: TRBV30; j_call: TRBJ1-5; d_call: TRBD1; cdr3_aa: CAWSVPGQGGQPQHF; cdr3_nt: TGTGCCTGGAGTGTACCGGGACAGGGAGGCCAGCCCCAGCATTTT
clone_size: -; v_call: TRBV30; j_call: TRBJ2-3; d_call: -; cdr3_aa: CAWLPKNAGSDTQYF; cdr3_nt: TGTGCCTGGCTCCCGAAAAACGCCGGTTCGGATACGCAGTATTTT
clone_size: -; v_call: TRBV6-2/TRBV6-3; j_call: TRBJ2-2; d_call: -; cdr3_aa: CASSYRAALNTGELFF; cdr3_nt: TGTGCCAGCAGTTACCGAGCGGCCCTGAACACCGGGGAGCTGTTTTTT
clone_size: -; v_call: TRBV19; j_call: TRBJ1-5; d_call: TRBD1; cdr3_aa: CASRTGFNNQPQHF; cdr3_nt: TGTGCCAGTAGGACAGGGTTTAACAATCAGCCCCAGCATTTT
clone_size: few; v_call: TRBV12-3/TRBV12-4; j_call: TRBJ2-7; d_call: -; cdr3_aa: CASSKHRYEQYF; cdr3_nt: TGTGCCAGCAGCAAACACAGGTACGAGCAGTACTTC
clone_size: -; v_call: TRBV28; j_call: TRBJ2-2; d_call: TRBD2; cdr3_aa: CASSWPSGGLVGELFF; cdr3_nt: TGTGCCAGCAGTTGGCCCAGCGGGGGGTTAGTCGGGGAGCTGTTTTTT
clone_size: -; v_call: TRBV5-1; j_call: TRBJ2-7; d_call: TRBD2; cdr3_aa: CASKLTGLAGNEQYF; cdr3_nt: TGCGCCAGCAAACTAACGGGACTAGCGGGAAACGAGCAGTACTTC
clone_size: -; v_call: TRBV10-1; j_call: TRBJ2-5; d_call: TRBD1; cdr3_aa: CASSESLPGQGSTQYF; cdr3_nt: TGCGCCAGCAGTGAGTCTCTTCCGGGACAGGGTTCGACCCAGTACTTC
clone_size: -; v_call: TRBV12-5; j_call: TRBJ2-3; d_call: TRBD2; cdr3_aa: CASGRITSGSFVTQYF; cdr3_nt: TGTGCTAGTGGCCGAATTACTAGCGGGAGTTTTGTCACGCAGTATTTT
clone_size: -; v_call: TRBV18; j_call: TRBJ1-1; d_call: -; cdr3_aa: CASSPMEESEAFF; cdr3_nt: TGTGCCAGCTCACCCATGGAGGAGAGTGAAGCTTTCTTT
clone_size: -; v_call: TRBV5-1; j_call: TRBJ1-2; d_call: -; cdr3_aa: CASSLGQNYGYTF; cdr3_nt: TGCGCCAGCAGCTTGGGTCAGAACTATGGCTACACCTTC
clone_size: few; v_call: TRBV5-1; j_call: TRBJ2-7; d_call: TRBD2; cdr3_aa: CASSWGTNYEQYF; cdr3_nt: TGCGCCAGCAGCTGGGGGACTAACTACGAGCAGTACTTC